The entry below gives a single T cell receptor (beta chain) sequence along with its context. This record comes from a study of blood T cell repertoires in COVID-19. Turning to the study itself: Spain, Italy and the United States supplied samples that represented acute and convalescent COVID-19. T cells, B-cell-depleted T cells, or PBMCs supplied cDNA or gDNA.

As handled by the study authors: Counts of nucleated cells, estimated from reference gene primer amplification, were obtained. Assay: immunoSEQ multiplex PCR; the TCRdb copy retains only in-frame clones and omits some. V and J calls plus clone size are reproduced from that table; the DNA served to infer D and trimming. The profile covers over 200,000 clones, with approximately 87% appearing a single time and about 2.5% taken by the ten largest. Germline V gene lookup returns CDR1 SEHNR and CDR2 FQNEAQ (reference sequence). CDR3 length: 13 amino acids. The ends were cut back, 7 bases at V and 8 bases at J, with 17 bases in the middle.

The clonotype comes from an older woman with active or convalescent COVID-19. Material for sequencing was peripheral blood. The rearrangement uses TRBV7-9 and TRBJ1-1; tentative D call: TRBD1 (5 bases). Here the CDR3 reads CASTLGGFREAFF. In DNA, the CDR3 is TGTGCCAGCACCCTCGGGGGATTTCGGGAAGCTTTCTTT.